The 2 T cell receptor beta chains presented below share a single source sample, sequenced in a study of CD8 T cells in Susac syndrome. RNA amounts of about 0.45 to 1 ug underwent reverse transcription with random hexamers. From the immunoSEQ multiplex PCR reads, TCRdb called clonotypes with MiXCR, one entry per CDR3 protein. This table has approximately 160,000 distinct CDR3 sequences, roughly 92% appearing once. Material: CD4+ T cells from PBMCs. These receptors were obtained from a human donor with multiple sclerosis.

This rearrangement joins TRBV10-3 to TRBJ2-3; D may match TRBD1 or TRBD2 (6 bases each). Looked up from germline, CDR1 is ENHRY and CDR2 is SYGVKD. CDR3 length: 14 amino acids. V lost 8 bases and J 5 bases, leaving 17 bases between the germline ends. CDR3 sequence: CAIARGPLGDTQYF. In nucleotides, the CDR3 is TGTGCCATCGCCCGGGGGCCCCTCGGAGATACGCAGTATTTT.

The chain employs TRBV7-3 and TRBJ1-2; D is possibly TRBD1 (6 bases). The germline V gene has CDR1 SGHTA and CDR2 FQGTGA. This CDR3 comprises 13 residues. V was cut by 2 bases and J by 6 bases, with 10 bases left in between. Written as DNA, the CDR3 is TGTGCCAGCAGCTTACAGGGGATGAATGGCTACACCTTC. Its protein product is CASSLQGMNGYTF.